The 13 T cell receptor beta chains in this list originate from one sample, sequenced in a study of blood T cell repertoires in COVID-19 (dated by TCRdb to 2020 to 2021). The library was generated by the immunoSEQ multiplex PCR assay. The clones in this table, taken by TCRdb from immuneACCESS, are in-frame only. Not every clone is retained; where verified, under half of the shortfall comes from an unresolved V gene, and the cause of the rest is unknown. This sample gives 150,000 to 200,000 clones in total; roughly nine tenths of them show up just once. 1% to 1.5% of the sample is in the top ten clones. Sample: PBMCs or T cells enriched from blood (not recorded which). The receptors come from a human donor with acute COVID-19. The donor label of this sample is uncertain.

The chain uses TRBV9 and TRBJ2-5, with 7 bases fitting TRBD2. This CDR3 has 16 amino acids. Germline V gene data show CDR1 as SGDLS and CDR2 as YYNGEE. V trimming: 0 bases; J trimming: 1 base; junction bases outside the gene matches: 6. The CDR3, as DNA: TGTGCCAGCAGCGTAGGGGGGAGCGGGGCCCAAGAGACCCAGTACTTC. It specifies CASSVGGSGAQETQYF.

V and J are TRBV11-2 and TRBJ1-3; D perhaps matches TRBD1 (5 bases). Germline V gene lookup returns CDR1 SGHAT and CDR2 FQNNGV. Trimming shortened V by 5 bases and J by 4 bases, and 15 bases separated the two germline ends. This CDR3 region has 15 residues. CDR3 in DNA: TGTGCCAGCAGCCCGGTCCGGGGGGAAGGAAACACCATATATTTT. Translation gives CASSPVRGEGNTIYF.

The chain recombines TRBV6-6 with TRBJ1-2; 12 bases are a match to TRBD1. V trimming: 2 bases; J trimming: 7 bases; junction bases outside the gene matches: 5. CDR1 MNHNY and CDR2 SVGAGI come from the germline V gene (reference sequence). The CDR3 spans 15 residues. CDR3 region: CASSYPGTGGGGYTF. CDR3 nucleotides: TGTGCCAGCAGTTACCCCGGGACAGGGGGCGGTGGCTACACCTTC.

The chain carries TRBV7-9 and TRBJ2-1; 9 nucleotides match TRBD1. Per germline, CDR1 SEHNR and CDR2 FQNEAQ (reference sequence). This CDR3 is 16 amino acids long. Germline trimming cut 5 bases from V and 1 base from J; bases unmatched to any gene: 6. The CDR3 region is CASSPTGGRSYNEQFF. The CDR3 DNA is TGTGCCAGCAGCCCGACAGGGGGAAGATCCTACAATGAGCAGTTCTTC.

Comments on this clone: This likely comes from a read error, as the CDR3 has no conserved phenylalanine or tryptophan at its end. No DNA is shown, since the ends of the CDR3 on it are uncertain; the CDR3 is the one TCRdb lists. The chain recombines TRBV6-2 or TRBV6-3 with TRBJ2-7; no check of the table's D call, TRBD1, against the DNA was made. Germline V lookup: CDR1 MNHEY, CDR2 SVGEGT. The CDR3 contains 12 residues when both ends are counted. CDR3 sequence: CASSYSTGQPGI.

V and J are TRBV2 and TRBJ1-1; D is undetermined. The germline CDR1 and CDR2 sequences are SNHLY and FYNNEI. The CDR3 runs to 13 residues. V was cut by 5 bases and J by 0 bases, with 7 bases left in between. For the CDR3, the DNA is TGTGCCAGCAGTCCAAAAATGAACACTGAAGCTTTCTTT. It yields the protein CASSPKMNTEAFF.

This chain links TRBV9 with TRBJ2-7, with a tentative D call TRBD1 (6 bases). The V end was cut by 0 bases, the J end by 3 bases, with 13 bases between. The CDR3 covers 15 residues. Germline V gives CDR1 SGDLS, CDR2 YYNGEE. CDR3 amino acids: CASSVEGDVNYEQYF. For the CDR3, the DNA is TGTGCCAGCAGCGTAGAGGGGGACGTGAACTACGAGCAGTACTTC.

The J gene is TRBJ2-1, the V gene TRBV19; D may be TRBD2 (5 bases). Germline CDR1 LNHDA, CDR2 SQIVND (reference sequence). The CDR3 is made up of 12 amino acids. V lost 2 bases to trimming and J lost 6 bases, with 5 bases between them. CDR3: CASSIRGNEQFF. The CDR3 DNA follows: TGTGCCAGTAGTATACGGGGCAATGAGCAGTTCTTC.

V gene TRBV2 combines with J gene TRBJ1-1; D may be TRBD1 (6 bases). From germline, CDR1 is SNHLY and CDR2 FYNNEI. This CDR3 is built from 11 residues. Deletions cut 7 bases from V and 8 bases from J, with 11 bases between. The DNA of the CDR3 is TGTGCCAGCATAGAGGGACAAGAAGCTTTCTTT. As protein: CASIEGQEAFF.

The chain couples TRBV30 to TRBJ1-6, with 7 nucleotides matching TRBD1. This CDR3 is built from 17 residues. V dropped 1 base and J dropped 4; count of bases not matched to a gene: 10. CDR1 is GTSNPN and CDR2 is SVGIG in the germline V gene (reference sequence). This CDR3 reads CAWSALEGQSYNSPLHF. DNA of the CDR3: TGTGCCTGGAGTGCCCTTGAGGGACAGTCTTATAATTCACCCCTCCACTTT.

The genes are TRBV21-1 and TRBJ2-7; the table's D call TRBD1 went unverified against the DNA. TRBV21-1 is a pseudogene locus. The CDR3 is 19 amino acids. For the CDR3, the DNA is TGTGCCAGCAGCTCCTGCAGGGGGCGGTCGGGGCAGACCTCCTACGAGCAGTACTTC. Amino acids: CASSSCRGRSGQTSYEQYF.

CDR3 in amino acids: CAWSSGWNIQYF. For the CDR3, the DNA is TGTGCCTGGTCCTCGGGATGGAACATTCAGTACTTC. V usage is TRBV30 and J usage is TRBJ2-4; possible D gene TRBD2, 5 bases. V was cut by 5 bases and J by 7 bases, with 12 bases left in between. CDR1 is GTSNPN and CDR2 is SVGIG in the germline V gene (reference sequence). The CDR3 consists of 12 residues.

The genes are TRBV10-3 and TRBJ1-1; TRBD1 might be the D (5 bases). Germline CDR1 is ENHRY and CDR2 is SYGVKD. The V gene lost 6 bases and the J gene lost 3 bases, with 14 bases spanning the gap. CDR3 size: 14 residues. The CDR3 region is CAIRSGGADTEAFF. In DNA form, the CDR3 reads TGTGCCATCAGGAGTGGAGGGGCGGACACTGAAGCTTTCTTT.